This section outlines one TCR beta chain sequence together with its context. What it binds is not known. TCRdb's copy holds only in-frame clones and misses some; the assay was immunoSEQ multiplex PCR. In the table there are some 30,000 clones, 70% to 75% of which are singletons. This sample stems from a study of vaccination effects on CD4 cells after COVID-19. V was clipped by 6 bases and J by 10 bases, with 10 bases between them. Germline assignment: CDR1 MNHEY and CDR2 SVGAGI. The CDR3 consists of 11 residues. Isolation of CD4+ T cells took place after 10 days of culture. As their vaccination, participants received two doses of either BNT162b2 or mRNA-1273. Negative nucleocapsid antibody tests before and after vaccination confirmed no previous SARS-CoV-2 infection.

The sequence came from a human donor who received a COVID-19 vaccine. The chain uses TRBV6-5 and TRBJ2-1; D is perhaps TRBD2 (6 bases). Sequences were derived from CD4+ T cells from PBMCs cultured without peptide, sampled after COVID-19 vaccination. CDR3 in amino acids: CASSRDLEQFF. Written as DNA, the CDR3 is TGTGCCAGCAGCCGGGACTTGGAGCAGTTCTTC.